This entry features one TCR beta chain sequence. Its antigen is unknown. The sequence runs out 3 residues before the end of the CDR3; the remainder is reconstructed from the germline J gene. The repertoire was sequenced with immunoSEQ multiplex PCR; TCRdb's copy has only in-frame clones and lacks some. This sample has about 20,000 clones, each found more than once. These data originate in a study of T cell clonality in common variable immunodeficiency. Germline CDR1 SGHTA, CDR2 FQGTGA. The CDR3 has 13 amino acids. V lost 2 bases and J 1 base, leaving 6 bases between the germline ends. Regarding the study as a whole: Common variable immunodeficiency TCR beta sequences reportedly had fewer deletions and N-nucleotide insertions.

CVID subjects were neither ill nor on immunomodulatory or immunosuppressive medication at sampling. Sequenced: peripheral blood mononuclear cells. This sequence originates from a human donor with common variable immunodeficiency. This chain connects TRBV7-3 to TRBJ2-7, with D perhaps TRBD2 (6 bases). The CDR3 is CASSLAGSYEQYF. The CDR3 bases that were read are TGTGCCAGCAGCTTAGCGGGATCCTACGAG. The variable domain in full, completed from reference TRBV7-3 and TRBJ2-7, reads GAGVSQTPSNKVTEKGKYVELRCDPISGHTALYWYRQSLGQGPEFLIYFQGTGAADDSGLPNDRFFAVRPEGSVSTLKIQRTERGDSAVYLCASSLAGSYEQYFGPGTRLTVT.